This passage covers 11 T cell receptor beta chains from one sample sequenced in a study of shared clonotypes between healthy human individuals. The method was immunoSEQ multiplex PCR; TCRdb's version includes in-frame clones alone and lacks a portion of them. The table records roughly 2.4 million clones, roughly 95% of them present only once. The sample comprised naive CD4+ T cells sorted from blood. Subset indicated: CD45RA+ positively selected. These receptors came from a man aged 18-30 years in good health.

The CDR3 sequence: CASSPLLVGLSYEQYF. CDR3 DNA sequence: TGCGCCAGCAGCCCCCTATTGGTGGGGCTCTCCTACGAGCAGTACTTC. J is TRBJ2-7 and V is TRBV5-1; tentatively, D is TRBD1 (5 bases). Trimming removed 4 bases at V and 0 bases at J, with 17 bases between. The germline V gene has CDR1 SGHRS and CDR2 YFSETQ. The length of the CDR3 is 16 residues.

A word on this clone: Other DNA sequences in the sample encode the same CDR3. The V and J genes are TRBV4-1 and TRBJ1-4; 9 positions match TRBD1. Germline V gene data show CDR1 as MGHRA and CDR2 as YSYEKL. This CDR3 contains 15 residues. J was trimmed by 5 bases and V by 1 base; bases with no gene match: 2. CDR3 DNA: TGCGCCAGCAGCCAAGGGGACAGGGACAATGAAAAACTGTTTTTT. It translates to CASSQGDRDNEKLFF.

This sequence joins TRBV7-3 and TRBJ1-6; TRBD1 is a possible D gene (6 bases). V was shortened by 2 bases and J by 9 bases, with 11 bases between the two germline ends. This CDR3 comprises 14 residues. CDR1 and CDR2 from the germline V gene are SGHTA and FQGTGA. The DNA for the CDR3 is TGTGCCAGCAGCTTACGAGGACAGACTTCACCCCTCCACTTT. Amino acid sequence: CASSLRGQTSPLHF.

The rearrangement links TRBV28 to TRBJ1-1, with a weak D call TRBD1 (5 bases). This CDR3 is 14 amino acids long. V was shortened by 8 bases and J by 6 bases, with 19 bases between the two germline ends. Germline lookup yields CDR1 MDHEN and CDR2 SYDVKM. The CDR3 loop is CASPSRLGEAEAFF. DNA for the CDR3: TGTGCCAGCCCAAGTCGATTAGGGGAAGCTGAAGCTTTCTTT.

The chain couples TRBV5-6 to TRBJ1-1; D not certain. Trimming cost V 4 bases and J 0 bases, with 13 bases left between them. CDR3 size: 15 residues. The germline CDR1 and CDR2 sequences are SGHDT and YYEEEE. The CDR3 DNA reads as TGTGCCAGCAGCCCGAGTTGGGCCATGAACACTGAAGCTTTCTTT. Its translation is CASSPSWAMNTEAFF. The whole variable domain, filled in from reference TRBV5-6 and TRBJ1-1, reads DAGVTQSPTHLIKTRGQQVTLRCSPKSGHDTVSWYQQALGQGPQFIFQYYEEEERQRGNFPDRFSGHQFPNYSSELNVNALLLGDSALYLCASSPSWAMNTEAFFGQGTRLTVV.

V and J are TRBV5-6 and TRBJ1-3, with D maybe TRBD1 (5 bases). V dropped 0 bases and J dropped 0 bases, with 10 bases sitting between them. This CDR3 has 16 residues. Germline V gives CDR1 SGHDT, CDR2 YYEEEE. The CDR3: CASSLGRVNSGNTIYF. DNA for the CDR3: TGTGCCAGCAGCTTGGGCAGGGTCAACTCTGGAAACACCATATATTTT.

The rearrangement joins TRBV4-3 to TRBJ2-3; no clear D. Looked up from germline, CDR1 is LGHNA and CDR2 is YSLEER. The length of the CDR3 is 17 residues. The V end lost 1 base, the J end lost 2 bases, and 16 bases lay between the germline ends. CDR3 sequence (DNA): TGCGCCAGCAGCCAAGGAGGTGGCTTAGCTTCCACAGATACGCAGTATTTT. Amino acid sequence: CASSQGGGLASTDTQYF.

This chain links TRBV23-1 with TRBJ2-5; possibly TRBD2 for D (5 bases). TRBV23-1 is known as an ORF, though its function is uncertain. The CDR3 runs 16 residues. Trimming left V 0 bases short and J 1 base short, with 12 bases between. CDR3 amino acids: CASSQSERAPQETQYF. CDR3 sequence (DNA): TGCGCCAGCAGTCAATCCGAGAGGGCACCCCAAGAGACCCAGTACTTC.

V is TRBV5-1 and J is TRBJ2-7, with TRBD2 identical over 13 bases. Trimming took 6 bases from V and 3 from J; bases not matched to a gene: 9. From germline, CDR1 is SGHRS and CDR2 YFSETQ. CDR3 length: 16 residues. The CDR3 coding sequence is TGCGCCAGCACCCCCGGGACTAGCGGGAATATCTACGAGCAGTACTTC. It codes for CASTPGTSGNIYEQYF.

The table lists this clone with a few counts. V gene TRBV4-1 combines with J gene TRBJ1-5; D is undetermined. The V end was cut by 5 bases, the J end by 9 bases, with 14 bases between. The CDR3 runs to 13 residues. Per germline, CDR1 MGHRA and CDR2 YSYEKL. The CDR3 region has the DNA TGCGCCAGCAGCAAGGCCCGCGTGGGGCCCCAGCATTTT. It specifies CASSKARVGPQHF.

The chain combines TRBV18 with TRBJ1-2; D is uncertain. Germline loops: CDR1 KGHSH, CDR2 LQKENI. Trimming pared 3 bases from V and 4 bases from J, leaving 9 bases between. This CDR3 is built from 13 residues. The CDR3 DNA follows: TGTGCCAGCTCACCTCTGGCTTTCTATGGCTACACCTTC. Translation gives CASSPLAFYGYTF.